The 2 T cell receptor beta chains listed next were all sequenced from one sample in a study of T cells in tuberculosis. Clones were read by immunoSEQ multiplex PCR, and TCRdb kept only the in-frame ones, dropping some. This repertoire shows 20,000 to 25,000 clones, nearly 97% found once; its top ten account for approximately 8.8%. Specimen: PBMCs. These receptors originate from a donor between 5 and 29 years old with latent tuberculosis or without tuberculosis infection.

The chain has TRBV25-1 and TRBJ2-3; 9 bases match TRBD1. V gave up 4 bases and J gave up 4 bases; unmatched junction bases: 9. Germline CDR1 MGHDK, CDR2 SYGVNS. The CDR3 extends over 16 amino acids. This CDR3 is CASSGARGQGPDTQYF. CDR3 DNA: TGTGCCAGCAGTGGTGCAAGGGGACAGGGCCCAGATACGCAGTATTTT.

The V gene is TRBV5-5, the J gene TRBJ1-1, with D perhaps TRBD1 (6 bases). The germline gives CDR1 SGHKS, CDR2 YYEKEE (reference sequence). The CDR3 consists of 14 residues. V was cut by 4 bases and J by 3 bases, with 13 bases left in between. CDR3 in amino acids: CASSADSYYTEAFF. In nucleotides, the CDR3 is TGTGCCAGCAGCGCGGACAGCTACTACACTGAAGCTTTCTTT.